Each of the 20 T cell receptor beta chains below was sequenced from the same sample in a study of beta chain features in type 1 diabetes. The whole isolated RNA underwent reverse transcription, so sequencing captured expressed TCRB transcripts. Some clones are missing from TCRdb's copy, which holds only in-frame ones; the method was immunoSEQ multiplex PCR. The sample has fewer than 500,000 clones, approximately 13% seen once. The sample taken for sequencing was naive CD4+ T cells from blood. These receptors were obtained from a man aged 30 to 45 in good health.

This chain links TRBV29-1 with TRBJ1-1, with 8 bases that match TRBD1. Germline V lookup: CDR1 SQVTM, CDR2 ANQGSEA. V was pared by 1 base and J by 8 bases, with 6 bases of the junction left unmatched. The CDR3 is 13 amino acids. This CDR3 reads CSVEGSGGLEAFF. For the CDR3, the DNA is TGCAGCGTTGAAGGTTCAGGGGGCCTGGAAGCTTTCTTT.

This clone has only a few counts. The genes are TRBV5-1 and TRBJ2-7, with D maybe TRBD1 (5 bases). Trimming left V 1 base short and J 6 bases short, with 11 bases between. CDR1 is SGHRS and CDR2 is YFSETQ in the germline V gene. This CDR3 region has 13 residues. The CDR3 sequence: CASSLSGAGEQYF. CDR3 nucleotides: TGCGCCAGCAGCTTGTCTGGGGCCGGCGAGCAGTACTTC.

The chain is built from TRBV21-1 and TRBJ2-7; the D call of TRBD1 is as the table states it, not checked on the DNA. TRBV21-1 is deemed a pseudogene. The CDR3 length is 15 residues. This chain's CDR3 is CASSMRQGSSYEQYF. In nucleotides, the CDR3 is TGTGCCAGCAGCATGAGACAGGGGAGCTCCTACGAGCAGTACTTC.

This chain connects TRBV9 to TRBJ2-7; 9 positions match TRBD1. V lost 3 bases, J lost 7 bases, and 5 bases stayed unmatched. There are 13 residues in the CDR3. The germline gives CDR1 SGDLS, CDR2 YYNGEE. The CDR3 loop reads CASSAWTGVEQYF. The CDR3 DNA follows: TGTGCCAGCAGCGCCTGGACAGGGGTGGAGCAGTACTTC.

The chain joins TRBV2 to TRBJ2-5; no reliable D call. Trimming took 2 bases from V and 7 from J, leaving 8 bases between them. The CDR3 extends over 12 amino acids. In germline, CDR1 is SNHLY, CDR2 FYNNEI. The CDR3 DNA sequence: TGTGCCAGCAGTGAACTAGGAGTGACCCAGTACTTC. As protein: CASSELGVTQYF.

This clone came up a few times. The genes are TRBV30 and TRBJ2-2, with 11 bases matching TRBD2. Per the germline V gene, CDR1 is GTSNPN and CDR2 is SVGIG (reference sequence). Losses at the gene ends were 2 bases for V and 3 bases for J; bases not matched to a gene: 5. This CDR3 contains 16 residues. This chain's CDR3 is CAWSQIAGGDTGELFF. The CDR3 region has the DNA TGTGCCTGGAGTCAAATAGCGGGAGGGGACACCGGGGAGCTGTTTTTT.

This clone was counted a few times. V and J are TRBV29-1 and TRBJ2-1; 9 nucleotides line up with TRBD1. The CDR3 runs 15 residues. The ends lost 5 bases at V and 4 bases at J; junction bases unmatched: 9. The germline V gene encodes CDR1 SQVTM and CDR2 ANQGSEA. The chain's CDR3 is CSVHGGTGLYNEQFF. CDR3 bases: TGCAGCGTTCATGGCGGGACAGGGTTATACAATGAGCAGTTCTTC.

This chain uses TRBV6-6 with TRBJ2-7, with D perhaps being TRBD1 or TRBD2 (5 bases each). Germline lookup yields CDR1 MNHNY and CDR2 SVGAGI (reference sequence). The CDR3 length is 14 residues. V lost 0 bases and J lost 5, with 11 bases in between. The CDR3 spells CASSYSQGRNEQYF. CDR3 nucleotide sequence: TGTGCCAGCAGTTACTCGCAGGGACGGAACGAGCAGTACTTC.

The rearrangement joins TRBV20-1 to TRBJ2-7, with D hard to call. The germline V gene has CDR1 DFQATT and CDR2 SNEGSKA (reference sequence). Deletions cut 5 bases from V and 5 bases from J, with 10 bases between. This CDR3 contains 11 residues. The CDR3 DNA is TGCAGTGCTCGTCCAGTGGACGAGCAGTACTTC. Translation gives CSARPVDEQYF.

The rearrangement links TRBV5-8 to TRBJ2-3; the D call may be TRBD1 or TRBD2 (5 bases each). The CDR3 consists of 13 residues. Trimming removed 3 bases from V and 10 bases from J, with 15 bases in between. Germline V CDR1 and CDR2: SGHTS, YDEGEE. CDR3 residues: CASSSVGDGAQYF. In nucleotides, the CDR3 is TGTGCCAGCAGCTCCGTCGGGGACGGGGCGCAGTATTTT.

In this sample, this clone turned up many times. V and J are TRBV14 and TRBJ2-1, with 8 nucleotides matching TRBD2. J was trimmed by 4 bases and V by 1 base; bases with no gene match: 3. This CDR3 has 15 residues. Germline V CDR1 and CDR2: SGHDN, FVKESK. CDR3 in amino acids: CASSQGRGRYNEQFF. In DNA, the CDR3 is TGTGCCAGCAGCCAAGGGCGCGGGAGGTACAATGAGCAGTTCTTC.

This clone has only a few counts. This rearrangement joins TRBV7-2 to TRBJ2-3, with 7 bases aligning to TRBD2. Germline CDR1 SGHTA, CDR2 FQGNSA. The CDR3 spans 14 residues. With V trimmed by 6 bases and J by 2 bases, 5 bases remained unmatched. In nucleotides, the CDR3 is TGTGCCAGCAGGGCGAGCGGGGCCACAGATACGCAGTATTTT. Translated: CASRASGATDTQYF. The variable domain in full, with the rest retrieved from reference TRBV7-2 and TRBJ2-3, is GAGVSQSPSNKVTEKGKDVELRCDPISGHTALYWYRQSLGQGLEFLIYFQGNSAPDKSGLPSDRFSAERTGGSVSTLTIQRTQQEDSAVYLCASRASGATDTQYFGPGTRLTVL.

The chain joins TRBV29-1 to TRBJ2-7, with a weak D call TRBD1 (6 bases). The CDR3 loop spans 14 amino acids. Trimming shortened V by 7 bases and J by 4 bases, and 20 bases separated the two germline ends. The germline gives CDR1 SQVTM, CDR2 ANQGSEA. The CDR3 reads CSATHRSQGYEQYF. Here the CDR3 DNA reads TGCAGCGCCACGCATCGATCACAGGGTTACGAGCAGTACTTC.

This clone turned up a few times. V and J are TRBV28 and TRBJ2-7; the D gene is possibly TRBD2 (6 bases). The CDR3 runs 13 residues. CDR1 and CDR2 from the germline V gene are MDHEN and SYDVKM. V dropped 4 bases and J dropped 5 bases, with 12 bases sitting between them. The CDR3 sequence: CASSYGTLNEQYV. CDR3 bases: TGTGCCAGCAGTTATGGGACTTTAAACGAGCAGTACGTC.

This clone has a handful of counts. The genes are TRBV7-9 and TRBJ2-1; 9 bases fit TRBD2. V lost 2 bases to trimming and J lost 12 bases; unmatched junction nucleotides: 23. The CDR3 runs to 19 residues. Germline loops: CDR1 SEHNR, CDR2 FQNEAQ (reference sequence). The CDR3 protein is CASSLKLGPAREGRLGQFF. CDR3 sequence (DNA): TGTGCCAGCAGCTTAAAATTGGGGCCGGCGCGGGAGGGCCGCCTGGGGCAGTTCTTC.

Remarks on this clone: The junction shows a germline mismatch at one end, possibly a read error. The chain employs TRBV7-7 and TRBJ2-2; tentative D call: TRBD1 (6 bases). This CDR3 is 14 amino acids long. Germline CDR1 is SSHAT and CDR2 is FNYEAQ (reference sequence). CDR3 sequence: CASRPTGNTGELFF. CDR3 coding DNA: TGTGCTAGCAGACCGACAGGGAACACCGGGGAGCTGTTTTTT. The whole variable domain, filled in from reference TRBV7-7 and TRBJ2-2, reads GAGVSQSPRYKVTKRGQDVTLRCDPISSHATLYWYQQALGQGPEFLTYFNYEAQPDKSGLPSDRFSAERPEGSISTLTIQRTEQRDSAMYRCASRPTGNTGELFFGEGSRLTVL.

Only a few counts were recorded for this clone. The chain employs TRBV9 and TRBJ2-2; TRBD1 is a possible D gene (6 bases). Trimming left V 3 bases short and J 2 bases short, with 14 bases between. This CDR3 has 16 amino acids. Germline V CDR1 and CDR2: SGDLS, YYNGEE. The CDR3 DNA is TGTGCCAGCAGCGCAGGAACAGGGATAAACACCGGGGAGCTGTTTTTT. This codes for CASSAGTGINTGELFF.

This clone came up a few times. The V call is TRBV5-6, the J call TRBJ1-1, with D unresolved. Trimming took 8 bases from V and 1 from J, leaving 12 bases between them. The germline CDR1 and CDR2 sequences are SGHDT and YYEEEE. CDR3 length equals 13 residues. CDR3: CASLGGGNTEAFF. CDR3 nucleotide sequence: TGTGCCAGTTTGGGCGGAGGGAACACTGAAGCTTTCTTT.

The J gene is TRBJ2-6, the V gene TRBV19; D gene ambiguous. The CDR3 spans 13 residues. V lost 8 bases, J lost 0 bases, and 5 bases lay in between. The germline gives CDR1 LNHDA, CDR2 SQIVND (reference sequence). CDR3 sequence (DNA): TGTGCCAGTCTATTCTCTGGGGCCAACGTCCTGACTTTC. Amino acid sequence: CASLFSGANVLTF.

This CDR3 reads CASAGGLKTTDTQYF. As DNA, the CDR3 is TGCGCCAGCGCCGGGGGACTCAAAACCACAGATACGCAGTATTTT. This chain connects TRBV10-2 to TRBJ2-3, with D perhaps matching TRBD2 (6 bases). Germline lookup yields CDR1 WSHSY and CDR2 SAAADI. This CDR3 has 15 residues. The V and J ends lost 8 bases and 2 bases respectively, with 17 bases between them.